A single sample gave rise to the 27 T cell receptor beta chains below, sequenced in a study of CD8 T cells in Susac syndrome. When the RNA was reverse transcribed, random hexamers were used with an input of about 0.45 to 1 ug. TCRdb called the immunoSEQ multiplex PCR reads again in MiXCR, with one record for every CDR3 protein. This sample has about 180,000 distinct CDR3 sequences, with over 90% found just once. The material sequenced was CD4+ T cells from PBMCs. The receptors stem from a human donor with Susac syndrome.

The chain employs TRBV10-3 and TRBJ2-7; D gene ambiguous. Trimming removed 2 bases at V and 3 bases at J, with 8 bases between. This CDR3 has 13 amino acids. In germline, CDR1 is ENHRY, CDR2 SYGVKD. CDR3 bases: TGTGCCATCAGTGAGGACGGATTCTACGAGCAGTACTTC. Protein: CAISEDGFYEQYF.

This clonotype was seen once. The CDR3 nucleotides read TGTGCCAGCAGTTCGTTGACAGTGCGCAATCAGCCCCAGCATTTT. It specifies CASSSLTVRNQPQHF. The chain couples TRBV28 to TRBJ1-5, with D maybe TRBD1 (5 bases). This CDR3 is 15 amino acids long. V dropped 4 bases and J dropped 2 bases, with 12 bases sitting between them. Germline CDR1 is MDHEN and CDR2 is SYDVKM.

The chain carries TRBV4-1 and TRBJ1-4, with 9 bases matching TRBD1. This CDR3 has 18 residues. The V segment lost 4 bases and the J segment 3 bases; nucleotides outside the gene matches: 12. CDR1 is MGHRA, CDR2 YSYEKL, per germline. The CDR3 DNA follows: TGCGCCAGCAGCCTACGGCCGGGGGGACAGGGCGCTAATGAAAAACTGTTTTTT. It yields the protein CASSLRPGGQGANEKLFF.

Regarding this clonotype: At one boundary the junction diverges from the germline segment, which might be a read error. This chain joins TRBV7-7 and TRBJ2-1, with 7 bases fitting TRBD1. The CDR3 sequence is 13 residues long. Germline values: CDR1 SSHAT, CDR2 FNYEAQ (reference sequence). CDR3 sequence: CASSLGQYNEQFF. DNA for the CDR3: TGTGCTAGCAGCCTGGGACAGTACAATGAGCAGTTCTTC.

The chain is built from TRBV5-1 and TRBJ2-5, with 7 nucleotides matching TRBD1. Trimming removed 1 base from V and 4 bases from J; junction bases left unmatched: 7. Germline CDR1 SGHRS, CDR2 YFSETQ. The CDR3 sequence is 15 residues long. In DNA form, the CDR3 reads TGCGCCAGCAGCTTGCAGGGGGAACCCCTAGAGACCCAGTACTTC. Translating gives CASSLQGEPLETQYF.

The V gene is TRBV20-1, the J gene TRBJ2-7, with 10 bases identical to TRBD2. V was pared by 6 bases and J by 2 bases, with 10 bases of the junction left unmatched. CDR3 length: 15 residues. Germline CDR1 DFQATT, CDR2 SNEGSKA (reference sequence). CDR3 amino acids: CSASRRTSGTYEQYF. The DNA for the CDR3 is TGCAGTGCCAGCAGAAGGACTAGCGGAACCTACGAGCAGTACTTC.

The rearrangement uses TRBV29-1 and TRBJ1-2; maybe TRBD1 (5 bases). Germline CDR1 SQVTM, CDR2 ANQGSEA. The CDR3 length is 12 residues. V was cut by 8 bases and J by 4 bases, with 14 bases left in between. CDR3 in DNA: TGCAGCTCGGGGGAAGTTGGCTATGGCTACACCTTC. Protein: CSSGEVGYGYTF.

J is TRBJ1-5 and V is TRBV6-1, with D possibly being TRBD1 (6 bases). The germline gives CDR1 MNHNS, CDR2 SASEGT. The CDR3 is made up of 15 amino acids. V lost 4 bases and J 0 bases, leaving 10 bases between the germline ends. The CDR3 DNA sequence: TGTGCCAGCAGTGTTATGGGACATAGCAATCAGCCCCAGCATTTT. It specifies CASSVMGHSNQPQHF.

The genes are TRBV12-3 or TRBV12-4 and TRBJ2-5, with no clear D. The J call may be in error: the DNA end matches TRBJ2-7 better. The CDR3 has 14 residues. DNA of the CDR3: TGTGCCAGCAGTTTAGGCAGGTTATGGACCGAGCAGTACTTC. Translation gives CASSLGRLWTEQYF.

This rearrangement joins TRBV11-2 to TRBJ2-5; D is perhaps TRBD1 or TRBD2 (5 bases each). The V gene's germline CDR1 is SGHAT and CDR2 FQNNGV. Trimming removed 1 base at V and 5 bases at J, with 14 bases between. The CDR3 is 15 residues long. The CDR3 bases are TGTGCCAGCAGCTTAGGGGGGACGTTGATGGAGACCCAGTACTTC. Protein sequence: CASSLGGTLMETQYF.

The chain uses TRBV9 and TRBJ2-4; 14 bases fit TRBD2. Germline V gene sequence: CDR1 SGDLS, CDR2 YYNGEE. V gave up 3 bases and J gave up 6 bases; unmatched junction bases: 5. CDR3 size: 16 residues. The CDR3, as DNA: TGTGCCAGCAGCGAGACTAGCGGGGGGGCGGGAAACATTCAGTACTTC. As protein: CASSETSGGAGNIQYF.

CDR3 DNA sequence: TGTGCCAGCAGCCTAGGGACAGGGGCTTTAGCTAACTATGGCTACACCTTC. Its translation: CASSLGTGALANYGYTF. This chain uses TRBV3-1 with TRBJ1-2, with TRBD1 identical over 10 bases. After removal of 4 bases from V and 0 bases from J, the junction contained 8 bases not matched to a gene. This CDR3 contains 17 residues. CDR1 and CDR2 (germline): LGHDT, YNNKEL (reference sequence). The whole variable domain, filled in from reference TRBV3-1 and TRBJ1-2, reads DTAVSQTPKYLVTQMGNDKSIKCEQNLGHDTMYWYKQDSKKFLKIMFSYNNKELIINETVPNRFSPKSPDKAHLNLHINSLELGDSAVYFCASSLGTGALANYGYTFGSGTRLTVV.

Comments on this clonotype: The junction differs from germline at one of its ends, possibly a read error. The chain carries TRBV20-1 and TRBJ1-3; tentatively, D is TRBD1 (6 bases). The CDR3 totals 12 residues. Germline V gene lookup returns CDR1 DFQATT and CDR2 SNEGSKA (reference sequence). The CDR3 DNA reads TGCAGTGCTGGGGGGCCGGGGTGGCAGCGGCATTTT. Translating gives CSAGGPGWQRHF.

The rearrangement joins TRBV5-4 to TRBJ2-1, with TRBD2 identical over 7 bases. J was trimmed by 2 bases and V by 4 bases; bases with no gene match: 12. From germline, CDR1 is SGHNT and CDR2 YYREEE (reference sequence). The CDR3 spans 17 residues. The CDR3 spells CASSPGGAYKTYNEQFF. The CDR3, as DNA: TGTGCCAGCAGCCCGGGGGGAGCCTACAAGACCTACAATGAGCAGTTCTTC.

CDR3 bases: TGCAGCGTTGAAGGGCAGGACCAAGAGACCCAGTACTTC. It specifies CSVEGQDQETQYF. The gene calls are TRBV29-1 and TRBJ2-5; D remains ambiguous. This CDR3 contains 13 residues. V lost 1 base and J 0 bases, leaving 6 bases between the germline ends. Germline values: CDR1 SQVTM, CDR2 ANQGSEA. Filled out from reference TRBV29-1 and TRBJ2-5, the complete variable domain reads SAVISQKPSRDICQRGTSLTIQCQVDSQVTMMFWYRQQPGQSLTLIATANQGSEATYESGFVIDKFPISRPNLTFSTLTVSNMSPEDSSIYLCSVEGQDQETQYFGPGTRLLVL.

The chain carries TRBV29-1 and TRBJ2-3, with TRBD1 matching over 7 bases. V dropped 7 bases and J dropped 1; count of bases not matched to a gene: 5. Germline V gives CDR1 SQVTM, CDR2 ANQGSEA. The CDR3 covers 13 residues. The CDR3 loop is CSARQGGTDTQYF. The CDR3 DNA follows: TGCAGCGCCCGACAGGGAGGCACAGATACGCAGTATTTT.

V gene TRBV28 combines with J gene TRBJ1-1; D might be TRBD1 (5 bases). Germline V gives CDR1 MDHEN, CDR2 SYDVKM. Between the trimmed V and J ends, which lost 3 bases and 5 bases, there was a span of 10 bases. The CDR3 totals 13 residues. The CDR3 spells CASSLHAGTEAFF. The CDR3 bases are TGTGCCAGCAGTTTGCACGCAGGGACTGAAGCTTTCTTT. The full variable domain, in which reference TRBV28 and TRBJ1-1 provide the parts outside the CDR3, is DVKVTQSSRYLVKRTGEKVFLECVQDMDHENMFWYRQDPGLGLRLIYFSYDVKMKEKGDIPEGYSVSREKKERFSLILESASTNQTSMYLCASSLHAGTEAFFGQGTRLTVV.

This chain uses TRBV23-1 with TRBJ1-3; D possibly corresponds to TRBD1 (5 bases). TRBV23-1 is annotated as an ORF whose role is uncertain. Trimming removed 3 bases at V and 1 base at J, with 13 bases between. The CDR3 contains 16 residues. The CDR3 here is CASSHPGTESGNTIYF. The CDR3 DNA sequence: TGCGCCAGCAGTCATCCTGGGACGGAGTCTGGAAACACCATATATTTT.

This clonotype was picked up one time. The V gene is TRBV12-3 or TRBV12-4, the J gene TRBJ2-3; 10 bases agree with TRBD2. The CDR3 totals 16 residues. J gave up 5 bases and V 6 bases, and 11 bases lay outside the gene matches. Here the CDR3 DNA reads TGTGCCAGCAGGGGGGGGGCGGCTAGCGGGAGAGATACGCAGTATTTT. Its translation is CASRGGAASGRDTQYF.

This clonotype appeared a single time. The chain is built from TRBV6-5 and TRBJ2-1; the match to TRBD2 covers 7 bases. The J segment lost 0 bases and the V segment lost 6 bases, leaving 5 bases of the junction unmatched. Germline CDR1 MNHEY, CDR2 SVGAGI. The CDR3 is made up of 15 amino acids. DNA for the CDR3: TGTGCCAGCAGCCTAAAGCGGGACTCCTACAATGAGCAGTTCTTC. It codes for CASSLKRDSYNEQFF.

The chain has TRBV19 and TRBJ2-1; D might be TRBD1 (6 bases). Looked up from germline, CDR1 is LNHDA and CDR2 is SQIVND (reference sequence). The CDR3 covers 14 residues. V gave up 5 bases and J gave up 8 bases, with 16 bases separating them. The CDR3 here is CASSPPTGWDEQFF. CDR3 in DNA: TGTGCCAGTAGTCCACCGACAGGCTGGGATGAGCAGTTCTTC.

The sample holds one count of this clonotype. The gene calls are TRBV5-4 and TRBJ2-5; 14 bases line up with TRBD2. This CDR3 spans 18 amino acids. V lost 4 bases, J lost 1 base, and 9 bases stayed unmatched. The germline gives CDR1 SGHNT, CDR2 YYREEE (reference sequence). The CDR3: CASSKGTSGGRVQETQYF. The CDR3 region has the DNA TGTGCCAGCAGCAAGGGGACTAGCGGGGGCAGGGTCCAAGAGACCCAGTACTTC.

This chain links TRBV2 with TRBJ1-1, with 9 bases that match TRBD1. J was trimmed by 6 bases and V by 6 bases; bases with no gene match: 5. This CDR3 spans 13 amino acids. Germline V lookup: CDR1 SNHLY, CDR2 FYNNEI. The CDR3 protein is CASSEDRGAEAFF. The CDR3 DNA follows: TGTGCCAGCAGCGAGGACAGGGGCGCTGAAGCTTTCTTT.

This sequence joins TRBV30 and TRBJ1-4, with D perhaps TRBD1 (5 bases). Trimming took off 2 bases at V and 4 bases at J, with 14 bases between the two ends. This CDR3 contains 15 residues. The germline gives CDR1 GTSNPN, CDR2 SVGIG (reference sequence). The DNA for the CDR3 is TGTGCCTGGAGTCAAGACAGAGTCTTTAATGAAAAACTGTTTTTT. Translation gives CAWSQDRVFNEKLFF.

The chain couples TRBV20-1 to TRBJ2-5; TRBD1 matches 7 bases. The length of the CDR3 is 13 residues. Germline values: CDR1 DFQATT, CDR2 SNEGSKA (reference sequence). J gave up 3 bases and V 2 bases, and 3 bases lay outside the gene matches. The CDR3, as DNA: TGCAGTGCTAGACCAACAGGGGAAGAGACCCAGTACTTC. It translates to CSARPTGEETQYF.

The chain combines TRBV7-9 with TRBJ2-3; 9 nucleotides agree with TRBD2. CDR3 length equals 16 residues. The V segment lost 4 bases and the J segment 1 base; nucleotides outside the gene matches: 6. Per the germline V gene, CDR1 is SEHNR and CDR2 is FQNEAQ (reference sequence). CDR3 residues: CASSSTSGEGTDTQYF. In DNA, the CDR3 is TGTGCCAGCAGCTCGACTAGCGGAGAAGGCACAGATACGCAGTATTTT.

This clonotype was detected only a few times. The chain carries TRBV24-1 and TRBJ2-7, with unresolved D. CDR3 length: 13 residues. Germline assignment: CDR1 KGHDR and CDR2 SFDVKD. Trimming took 4 bases from V and 2 from J, leaving 8 bases between them. This CDR3 is CATSEGITYEQYF. The DNA for the CDR3 is TGTGCCACCAGTGAGGGGATCACCTACGAGCAGTACTTC.